This T cell receptor beta chain is from a study of cytomegalovirus exposure and HLA in healthy donors. Germline CDR1 SGHRS, CDR2 YFSETQ. Trimming stripped 0 bases from V and 3 bases from J, with 13 bases between. The CDR3 length is 16 residues. Researchers ran the PCR with 60 Vbeta and 13 Jbeta primers. The protocol was immunoSEQ multiplex PCR, while the TCRdb copy is restricted to in-frame clones and leaves out a portion. This sample's clone table lists approximately 110,000 clones. J is TRBJ1-3 and V is TRBV5-1; maybe TRBD1 (5 bases). The sequence was collected from a man in his forties or fifties in good health and CMV-seropositive. Sequenced sample: PBMCs. DNA for the CDR3: TGCGCCAGCAGCTTGGATTCAGGGAGGAATGGAAACACCATATATTTT. Residues: CASSLDSGRNGNTIYF. Supplemented by reference TRBV5-1 and TRBJ1-3, the full variable domain reads KAGVTQTPRYLIKTRGQQVTLSCSPISGHRSVSWYQQTPGQGLQFLFEYFSETQRNKGNFPGRFSGRQFSNSRSEMNVSTLELGDSALYLCASSLDSGRNGNTIYFGEGSWLTVV.